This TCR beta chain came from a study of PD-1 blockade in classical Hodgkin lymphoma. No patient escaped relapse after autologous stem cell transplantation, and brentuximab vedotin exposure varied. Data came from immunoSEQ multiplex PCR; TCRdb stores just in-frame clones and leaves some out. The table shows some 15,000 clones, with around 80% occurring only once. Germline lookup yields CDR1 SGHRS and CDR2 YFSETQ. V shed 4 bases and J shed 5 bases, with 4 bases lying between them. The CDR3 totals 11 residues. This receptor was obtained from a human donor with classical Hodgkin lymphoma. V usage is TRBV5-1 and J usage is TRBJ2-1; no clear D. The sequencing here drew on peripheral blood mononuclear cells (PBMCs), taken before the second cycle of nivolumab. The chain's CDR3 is CASSPNNEQFF. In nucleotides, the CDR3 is TGCGCCAGCAGCCCTAACAATGAGCAGTTCTTC.